The 10 T cell receptor beta chains presented below share a single source sample, sequenced in a study of cytomegalovirus exposure and HLA in healthy donors (TCRdb year 2017). The library came from the immunoSEQ multiplex PCR assay. For the multiplex PCR, a mixture combining 60 forward primers for TCR Vbeta segments and 13 reverse primers for TCR Jbeta segments was used. TCRdb's version of the immuneACCESS table is confined to in-frame rearrangements and falls short of the full clone set. An unresolved V gene accounts for under half of the shortfall where checked; the remainder is of unknown origin. The sample records about 140,000 clones, roughly 80% of which are singletons. About 3.1% of the sample is in the top ten clones. The sequenced sample was PBMCs. The source is a man aged 35 to 55 in good health and CMV-seronegative.

The chain joins TRBV7-9 to TRBJ2-5, with D uncertain. This CDR3 spans 13 amino acids. Trimming took 5 bases from V and 3 from J, leaving 10 bases between them. CDR1 is SEHNR and CDR2 is FQNEAQ in the germline V gene (reference sequence). CDR3 sequence: CASSPPVEETQYF. CDR3 DNA: TGTGCCAGCAGCCCCCCGGTTGAAGAGACCCAGTACTTC. Full variable domain (outside the CDR3, taken from reference TRBV7-9 and TRBJ2-5): DTGVSQNPRHKITKRGQNVTFRCDPISEHNRLYWYRQTLGQGPEFLTYFQNEAQLEKSRLLSDRFSAERPKGSFSTLEIQRTEQGDSAMYLCASSPPVEETQYFGPGTRLLVL.

The genes are TRBV7-6 and TRBJ2-2, with 8 bases fitting TRBD2. The CDR3 is made up of 17 amino acids. CDR1 and CDR2 (germline): SGHVS, FNYEAQ. V shed 2 bases, J shed 1 base, and the junction held 6 bases outside the gene matches. CDR3 amino acids: CASSLQQGLGNTGELFF. The DNA of the CDR3 is TGTGCCAGCAGCTTACAACAGGGACTAGGGAACACCGGGGAGCTGTTTTTT.

This clone has only a few counts. The chain combines TRBV4-3 with TRBJ1-4; possibly TRBD1 for D (5 bases). The germline V gene encodes CDR1 LGHNA and CDR2 YSLEER. The CDR3 contains 17 residues. The V gene lost 3 bases and the J gene lost 0 bases, with 14 bases spanning the gap. CDR3 in DNA: TGCGCCAGCAGCCAGCCTCTTCCGGGGGCAACTAATGAAAAACTGTTTTTT. It specifies CASSQPLPGATNEKLFF.

The chain uses TRBV13 and TRBJ2-7; D possibly corresponds to TRBD1 (5 bases). The ends were cut back, 0 bases at V and 2 bases at J, with 8 bases in the middle. The germline V gene encodes CDR1 PRHDT and CDR2 FYEKMQ (reference sequence). This CDR3 spans 14 amino acids. The CDR3 region is CASSLGRQTYEQYF. In DNA, the CDR3 is TGTGCCAGCAGCTTAGGTCGACAGACCTACGAGCAGTACTTC.

V is TRBV27 and J is TRBJ2-7, with D possibly matching TRBD1 (5 bases). The V end lost 2 bases, the J end lost 1 base, and 9 bases lay between the germline ends. Germline CDR1 is MNHEY and CDR2 is SMNVEV (reference sequence). The length of the CDR3 is 14 residues. CDR3 coding DNA: TGTGCCAGCAGTTTAACTCAGGGTTCCTACGAGCAGTACTTC. Its protein product is CASSLTQGSYEQYF.

The chain uses TRBV2 and TRBJ2-7, with D hard to call. V lost 8 bases, J lost 5 bases, and 4 bases lay in between. The germline CDR1 and CDR2 sequences are SNHLY and FYNNEI. The CDR3 has 9 amino acids. As DNA, the CDR3 is TGTGCCAGCCAGGACGAGCAGTACTTC. Translating it yields CASQDEQYF.

This clone was detected a few times. The chain couples TRBV6-5 to TRBJ1-5; TRBD1 might be the D (5 bases). Germline V gives CDR1 MNHEY, CDR2 SVGAGI. Deletions cut 2 bases from V and 1 base from J, with 12 bases between. CDR3 length equals 16 residues. Written as DNA, the CDR3 is TGTGCCAGCAGTTACCGCAGGGTCGGGAGCAATCAGCCCCAGCATTTT. Protein sequence: CASSYRRVGSNQPQHF.

This clone turned up a few times. This chain joins TRBV29-1 and TRBJ2-3, with 10 nucleotides matching TRBD2. Per germline, CDR1 SQVTM and CDR2 ANQGSEA. CDR3 size: 14 residues. V dropped 4 bases and J dropped 4; count of bases not matched to a gene: 5. CDR3 nucleotide sequence: TGCAGCGTTGGGATAGCGGGAGGCCCAGATACGCAGTATTTT. This sequence encodes CSVGIAGGPDTQYF.

This chain joins TRBV6-5 and TRBJ1-2; TRBD1 matches 7 bases. V shed 6 bases, J shed 4 bases, and the junction held 5 bases outside the gene matches. The CDR3 has 13 amino acids. The germline CDR1 and CDR2 sequences are MNHEY and SVGAGI. The CDR3 sequence is CASSPGQTYGYTF. The CDR3 bases are TGTGCCAGCAGCCCGGGACAGACCTATGGCTACACCTTC.

The chain has TRBV9 and TRBJ2-3, with 7 nucleotides matching TRBD1. The V gene's germline CDR1 is SGDLS and CDR2 YYNGEE. The CDR3 sequence is 16 residues long. V dropped 0 bases and J dropped 0; count of bases not matched to a gene: 4. The CDR3 DNA follows: TGTGCCAGCAGCGTAGGTACAGGGGCTAGCACAGATACGCAGTATTTT. Translating it yields CASSVGTGASTDTQYF. Full variable domain (outside the CDR3, taken from reference TRBV9 and TRBJ2-3): DSGVTQTPKHLITATGQRVTLRCSPRSGDLSVYWYQQSLDQGLQFLIQYYNGEERAKGNILERFSAQQFPDLHSELNLSSLELGDSALYFCASSVGTGASTDTQYFGPGTRLTVL.